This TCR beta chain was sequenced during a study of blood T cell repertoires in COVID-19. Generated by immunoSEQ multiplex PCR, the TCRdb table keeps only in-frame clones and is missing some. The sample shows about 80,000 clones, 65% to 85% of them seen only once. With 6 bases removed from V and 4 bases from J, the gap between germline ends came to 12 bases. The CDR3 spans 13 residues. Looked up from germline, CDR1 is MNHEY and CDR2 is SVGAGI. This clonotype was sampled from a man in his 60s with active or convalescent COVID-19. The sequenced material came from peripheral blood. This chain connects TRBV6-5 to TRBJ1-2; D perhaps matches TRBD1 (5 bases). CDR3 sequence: CASSPGGSYGYTF. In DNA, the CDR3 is TGTGCCAGCAGCCCCGGGGGAAGCTATGGCTACACCTTC.